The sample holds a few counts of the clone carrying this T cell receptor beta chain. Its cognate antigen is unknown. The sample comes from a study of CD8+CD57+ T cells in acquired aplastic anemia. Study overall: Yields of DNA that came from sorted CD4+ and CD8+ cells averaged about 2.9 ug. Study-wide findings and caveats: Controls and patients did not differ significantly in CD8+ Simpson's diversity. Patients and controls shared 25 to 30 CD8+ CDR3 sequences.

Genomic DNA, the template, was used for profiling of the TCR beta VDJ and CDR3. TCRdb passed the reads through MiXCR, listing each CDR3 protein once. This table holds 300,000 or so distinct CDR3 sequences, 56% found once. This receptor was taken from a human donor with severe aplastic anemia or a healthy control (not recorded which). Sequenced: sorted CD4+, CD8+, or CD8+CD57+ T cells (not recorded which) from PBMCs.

CDR3 sequence: CASSQAIAPYEQYF. The CDR3, as DNA: TGTGCCAGTAGTCAAGCCATTGCACCCTACGAGCAGTACTTC. The chain is built from TRBV19 and TRBJ2-7; D remains ambiguous. Germline lookup yields CDR1 LNHDA and CDR2 SQIVND (reference sequence). V lost 5 bases, J lost 2 bases, and 13 bases lay in between. This CDR3 has 14 residues.